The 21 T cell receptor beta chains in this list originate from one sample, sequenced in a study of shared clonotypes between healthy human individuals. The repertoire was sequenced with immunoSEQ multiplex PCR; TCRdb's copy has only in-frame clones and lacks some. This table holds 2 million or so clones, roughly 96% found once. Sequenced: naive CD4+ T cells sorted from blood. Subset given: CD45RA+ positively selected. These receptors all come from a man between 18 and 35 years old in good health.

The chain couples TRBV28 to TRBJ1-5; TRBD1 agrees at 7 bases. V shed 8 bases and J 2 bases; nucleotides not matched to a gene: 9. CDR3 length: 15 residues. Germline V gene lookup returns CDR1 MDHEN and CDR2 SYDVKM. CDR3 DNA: TGTGCCAGCCGTAGTGGAACAGGGGGCAATCAGCCCCAGCATTTT. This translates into CASRSGTGGNQPQHF.

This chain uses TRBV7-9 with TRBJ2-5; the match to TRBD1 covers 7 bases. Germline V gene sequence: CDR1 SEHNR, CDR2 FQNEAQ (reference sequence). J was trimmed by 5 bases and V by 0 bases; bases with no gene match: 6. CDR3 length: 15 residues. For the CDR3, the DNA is TGTGCCAGCAGCTTAGCGGGGACAGTAGAGGAGACCCAGTACTTC. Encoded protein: CASSLAGTVEETQYF. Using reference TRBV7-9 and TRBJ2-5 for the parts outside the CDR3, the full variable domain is DTGVSQNPRHKITKRGQNVTFRCDPISEHNRLYWYRQTLGQGPEFLTYFQNEAQLEKSRLLSDRFSAERPKGSFSTLEIQRTEQGDSAMYLCASSLAGTVEETQYFGPGTRLLVL.

In DNA, the CDR3 is TGTGCCAGCAGCCTGAGCGGGCAAGAGACCGGGGAGCTGTTTTTT. Its protein is CASSLSGQETGELFF. The chain employs TRBV6-5 and TRBJ2-2; maybe TRBD2 (6 bases). The CDR3 is made up of 15 amino acids. V was cut by 6 bases and J by 5 bases, with 16 bases left in between. Germline loops: CDR1 MNHEY, CDR2 SVGAGI.

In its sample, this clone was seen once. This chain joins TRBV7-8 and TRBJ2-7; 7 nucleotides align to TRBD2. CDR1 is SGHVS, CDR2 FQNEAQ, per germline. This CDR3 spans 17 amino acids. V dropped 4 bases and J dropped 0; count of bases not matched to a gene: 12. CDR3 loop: CASSSALGLSISYEQYF. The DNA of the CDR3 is TGTGCCAGCAGCTCCGCCCTGGGACTATCTATCTCCTACGAGCAGTACTTC. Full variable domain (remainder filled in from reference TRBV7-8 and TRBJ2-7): GAGVSQSPRYKVAKRGQDVALRCDPISGHVSLFWYQQALGQGPEFLTYFQNEAQLDKSGLPSDRFFAERPEGSVSTLKIQRTQQEDSAVYLCASSSALGLSISYEQYFGPGTRLTVT.

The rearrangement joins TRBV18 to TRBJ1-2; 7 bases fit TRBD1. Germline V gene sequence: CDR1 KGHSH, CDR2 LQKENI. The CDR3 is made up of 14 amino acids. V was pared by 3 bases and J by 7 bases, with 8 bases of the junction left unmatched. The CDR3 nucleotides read TGTGCCAGCTCACCTACAGGGGCAAGGGCTGGCTACACCTTC. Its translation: CASSPTGARAGYTF.

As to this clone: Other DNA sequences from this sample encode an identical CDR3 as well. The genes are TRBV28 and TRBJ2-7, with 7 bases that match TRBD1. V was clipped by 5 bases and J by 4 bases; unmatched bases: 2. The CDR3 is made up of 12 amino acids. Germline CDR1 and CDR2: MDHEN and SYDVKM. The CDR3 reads CASSRQGYEQYF. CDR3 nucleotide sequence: TGTGCCAGCAGTCGACAGGGATACGAGCAGTACTTC.

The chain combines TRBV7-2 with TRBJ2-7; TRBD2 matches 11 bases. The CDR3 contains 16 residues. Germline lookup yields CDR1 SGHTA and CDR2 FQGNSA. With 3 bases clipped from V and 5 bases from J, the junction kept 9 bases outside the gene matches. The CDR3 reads CASSFALLAGAHEQYF. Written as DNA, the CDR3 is TGTGCCAGCAGCTTCGCCCTACTAGCGGGGGCCCACGAGCAGTACTTC.

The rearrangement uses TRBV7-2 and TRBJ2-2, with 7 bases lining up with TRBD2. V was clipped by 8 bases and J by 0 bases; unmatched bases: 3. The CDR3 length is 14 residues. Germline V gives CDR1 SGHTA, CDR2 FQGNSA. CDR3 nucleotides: TGTGCCAGCGGACTAGGACCGAACACCGGGGAGCTGTTTTTT. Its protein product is CASGLGPNTGELFF.

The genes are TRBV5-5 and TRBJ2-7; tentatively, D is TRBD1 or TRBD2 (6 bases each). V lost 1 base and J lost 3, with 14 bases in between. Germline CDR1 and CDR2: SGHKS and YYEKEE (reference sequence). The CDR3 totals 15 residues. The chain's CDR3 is CASSLTWGAVYEQYF. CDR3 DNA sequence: TGTGCCAGCAGCTTGACGTGGGGGGCGGTCTACGAGCAGTACTTC.

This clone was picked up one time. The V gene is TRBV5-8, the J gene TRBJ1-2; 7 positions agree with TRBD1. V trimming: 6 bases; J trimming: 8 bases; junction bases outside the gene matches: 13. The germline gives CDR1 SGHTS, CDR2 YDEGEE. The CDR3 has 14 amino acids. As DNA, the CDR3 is TGTGCCAGCACCCGCGACAGGGTTTATGAAGGCTACACCTTC. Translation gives CASTRDRVYEGYTF.

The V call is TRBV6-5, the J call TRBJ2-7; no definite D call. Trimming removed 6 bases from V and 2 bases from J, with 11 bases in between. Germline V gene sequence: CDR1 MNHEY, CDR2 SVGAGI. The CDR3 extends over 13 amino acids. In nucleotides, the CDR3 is TGTGCCAGCAGCATACAGAACACCTACGAGCAGTACTTC. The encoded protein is CASSIQNTYEQYF.

DNA of the CDR3: TGCGCCAGCAGCCAAGCCCCCCACGCGGGGGGTTGGGAGACCCAGTACTTC. Translated: CASSQAPHAGGWETQYF. This chain links TRBV4-1 with TRBJ2-5, with 8 bases lining up with TRBD2. CDR3 size: 17 residues. J gave up 5 bases and V 1 base, and 12 bases lay outside the gene matches. Germline V gene lookup returns CDR1 MGHRA and CDR2 YSYEKL.

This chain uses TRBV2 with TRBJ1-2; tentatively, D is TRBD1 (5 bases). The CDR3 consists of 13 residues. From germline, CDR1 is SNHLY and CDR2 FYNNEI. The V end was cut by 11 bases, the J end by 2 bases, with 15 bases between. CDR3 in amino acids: CAGNRIFNYGYTF. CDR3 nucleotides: TGTGCCGGGAACAGGATTTTCAACTATGGCTACACCTTC.

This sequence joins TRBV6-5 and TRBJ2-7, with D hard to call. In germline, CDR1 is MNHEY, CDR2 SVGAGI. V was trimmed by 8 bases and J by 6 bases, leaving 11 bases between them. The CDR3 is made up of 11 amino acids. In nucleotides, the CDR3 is TGTGCCAGCCCCCGCCCCCGCGAGCAGTACTTC. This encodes CASPRPREQYF.

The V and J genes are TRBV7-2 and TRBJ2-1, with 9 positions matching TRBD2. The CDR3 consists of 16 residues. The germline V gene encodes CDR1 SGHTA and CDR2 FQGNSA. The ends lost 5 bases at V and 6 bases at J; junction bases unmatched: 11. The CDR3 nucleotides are TGTGCCAGCAGCCCCCTAGCGGGAAAACTGGGCAATGAGCAGTTCTTC. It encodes CASSPLAGKLGNEQFF.

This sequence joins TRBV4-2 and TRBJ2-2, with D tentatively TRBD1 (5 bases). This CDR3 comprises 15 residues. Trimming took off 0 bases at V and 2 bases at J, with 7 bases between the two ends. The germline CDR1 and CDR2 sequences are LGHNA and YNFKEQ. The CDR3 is CASSQDTGNTGELFF. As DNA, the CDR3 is TGTGCCAGCAGCCAAGATACAGGAAACACCGGGGAGCTGTTTTTT.

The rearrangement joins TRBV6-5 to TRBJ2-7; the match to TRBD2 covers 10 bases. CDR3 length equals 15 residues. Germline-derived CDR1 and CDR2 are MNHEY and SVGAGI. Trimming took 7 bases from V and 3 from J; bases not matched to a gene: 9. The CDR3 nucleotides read TGTGCCAGCAAGGCTAGCGGGAGCTCCAGCTACGAGCAGTACTTC. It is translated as CASKASGSSSYEQYF.

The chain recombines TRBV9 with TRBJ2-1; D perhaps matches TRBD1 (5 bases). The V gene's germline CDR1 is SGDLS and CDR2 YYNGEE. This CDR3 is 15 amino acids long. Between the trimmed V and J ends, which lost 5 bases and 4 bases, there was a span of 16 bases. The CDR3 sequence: CASSLGVTLYNEQFF. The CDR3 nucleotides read TGTGCCAGCAGTCTAGGGGTTACCTTATACAATGAGCAGTTCTTC.

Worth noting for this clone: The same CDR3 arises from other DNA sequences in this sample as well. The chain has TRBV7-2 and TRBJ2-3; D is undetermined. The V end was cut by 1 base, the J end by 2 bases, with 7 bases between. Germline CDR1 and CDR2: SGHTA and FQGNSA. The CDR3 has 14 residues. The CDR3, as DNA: TGTGCCAGCAGCTTAGTGGCCTCCACAGATACGCAGTATTTT. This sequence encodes CASSLVASTDTQYF. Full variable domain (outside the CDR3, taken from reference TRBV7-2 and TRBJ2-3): GAGVSQSPSNKVTEKGKDVELRCDPISGHTALYWYRQSLGQGLEFLIYFQGNSAPDKSGLPSDRFSAERTGGSVSTLTIQRTQQEDSAVYLCASSLVASTDTQYFGPGTRLTVL.

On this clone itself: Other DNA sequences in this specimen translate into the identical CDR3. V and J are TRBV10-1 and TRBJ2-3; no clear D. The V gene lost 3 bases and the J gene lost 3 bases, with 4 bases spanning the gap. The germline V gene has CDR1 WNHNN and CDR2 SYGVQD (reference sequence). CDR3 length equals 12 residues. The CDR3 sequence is CASSDWTDTQYF. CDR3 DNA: TGCGCCAGCAGTGACTGGACAGATACGCAGTATTTT.

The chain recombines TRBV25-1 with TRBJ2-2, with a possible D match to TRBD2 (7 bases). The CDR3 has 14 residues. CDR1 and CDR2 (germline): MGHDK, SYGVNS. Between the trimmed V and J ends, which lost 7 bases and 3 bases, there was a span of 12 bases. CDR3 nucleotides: TGTGCCAGCACGAGGGAGGGGGACACCGGGGAGCTGTTTTTT. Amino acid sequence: CASTREGDTGELFF.